These 13 T cell receptor beta chains came from one sample sequenced in a study of cytomegalovirus exposure and HLA in healthy donors. PCR was performed using 60 Vbeta and 13 Jbeta primers. Produced via immunoSEQ multiplex PCR; TCRdb's table is partial and in-frame only. The table lists around 120,000 clones, 65% to 90% of them singletons. Sequencing used PBMCs. These receptors were obtained from a middle-aged man in good health and CMV-seronegative.

The genes are TRBV11-2 and TRBJ2-7, with 9 bases lining up with TRBD1. V was pared by 5 bases and J by 2 bases, with 7 bases of the junction left unmatched. This CDR3 contains 15 residues. Per germline, CDR1 SGHAT and CDR2 FQNNGV. CDR3 residues: CASSPTGQGAYEQYF. The CDR3 DNA sequence: TGTGCCAGCAGCCCAACGGGACAGGGAGCCTACGAGCAGTACTTC. Combining the CDR3 with reference TRBV11-2 and TRBJ2-7 gives the whole variable domain EAGVAQSPRYKIIEKRQSVAFWCNPISGHATLYWYQQILGQGPKLLIQFQNNGVVDDSQLPKDRFSAERLKGVDSTLKIQPAKLEDSAVYLCASSPTGQGAYEQYFGPGTRLTVT.

DNA for the CDR3: TGTGCCTGGTCTAAAGGGACAGCGAACACAGATACGCAGTATTTT. Translation: CAWSKGTANTDTQYF. The chain employs TRBV30 and TRBJ2-3; 7 bases match TRBD1. The V segment lost 5 bases and the J segment 2 bases; nucleotides outside the gene matches: 10. The CDR3 spans 15 residues. Germline V gene data show CDR1 as GTSNPN and CDR2 as SVGIG (reference sequence).

The chain joins TRBV7-9 to TRBJ2-3; D may be TRBD1 (6 bases). The V end was cut by 9 bases, the J end by 2 bases, with 18 bases between. There are 15 residues in the CDR3. Looked up from germline, CDR1 is SEHNR and CDR2 is FQNEAQ (reference sequence). In DNA, the CDR3 is TGTGCCAGTGATTGGGGGCTGACTGACACAGATACGCAGTATTTT. It specifies CASDWGLTDTDTQYF.

J is TRBJ2-7 and V is TRBV7-3, with 8 bases fitting TRBD2. Germline CDR1 is SGHTA and CDR2 is FQGTGA. V trimming: 5 bases; J trimming: 3 bases; junction bases outside the gene matches: 12. The CDR3 totals 16 residues. This chain's CDR3 is CASSPKFGTRLYEQYF. The CDR3 DNA sequence: TGTGCCAGCAGCCCAAAATTCGGGACTAGGCTCTACGAGCAGTACTTC.

The chain couples TRBV5-1 to TRBJ2-2, with TRBD1 matching 7 bases. This CDR3 has 14 amino acids. The V segment lost 3 bases and the J segment 5 bases; nucleotides outside the gene matches: 4. Germline V gives CDR1 SGHRS, CDR2 YFSETQ. The CDR3 sequence: CASSSDRTTGELFF. Written as DNA, the CDR3 is TGCGCCAGCAGCTCGGACAGGACGACCGGGGAGCTGTTTTTT.

The chain uses TRBV4-2 and TRBJ1-4; D gene uncertain. V dropped 0 bases and J dropped 3 bases, with 8 bases sitting between them. The germline CDR1 and CDR2 sequences are LGHNA and YNFKEQ. This CDR3 has 15 amino acids. The CDR3 loop is CASSQEGRANEKLFF. CDR3 nucleotides: TGTGCCAGCAGCCAAGAGGGCAGAGCTAATGAAAAACTGTTTTTT.

The V gene is TRBV4-1, the J gene TRBJ2-7; TRBD1 matches 7 bases. The length of the CDR3 is 17 residues. Germline-derived CDR1 and CDR2 are MGHRA and YSYEKL. J lost 2 bases, V lost 0 bases, and 10 bases had no gene match. The CDR3 loop is CASSQDFRTGPTYEQYF. The CDR3 DNA reads as TGCGCCAGCAGCCAAGATTTTCGGACAGGACCAACCTACGAGCAGTACTTC.

J is TRBJ2-5 and V is TRBV5-1; 8 bases line up with TRBD2. The trim removed 0 bases at V and 3 bases at J, leaving 4 bases unmatched. The CDR3 has 15 amino acids. Germline CDR1 is SGHRS and CDR2 is YFSETQ. CDR3 DNA sequence: TGCGCCAGCAGCTTGGAGGGCGGGGGGAAAGAGACCCAGTACTTC. The encoded protein is CASSLEGGGKETQYF. The full variable domain, completed using reference TRBV5-1 and TRBJ2-5, is KAGVTQTPRYLIKTRGQQVTLSCSPISGHRSVSWYQQTPGQGLQFLFEYFSETQRNKGNFPGRFSGRQFSNSRSEMNVSTLELGDSALYLCASSLEGGGKETQYFGPGTRLLVL.

The rearrangement joins TRBV4-2 to TRBJ2-1; TRBD2 aligns across 12 bases. This CDR3 has 15 residues. Trimming at V came to 1 base and at J to 10 bases, leaving 5 bases not matched to a gene. Germline-derived CDR1 and CDR2 are LGHNA and YNFKEQ. Written as DNA, the CDR3 is TGTGCCAGCAGCCAAGGACTAGCGGGGGTCGGGGAGCAGTTCTTC. Its protein product is CASSQGLAGVGEQFF.

This clone has only a few counts. This chain uses TRBV29-1 with TRBJ2-7; 8 positions match TRBD2. J lost 4 bases, V lost 4 bases, and 9 bases had no gene match. The length of the CDR3 is 14 residues. Germline CDR1 reads SQVTM; CDR2 reads ANQGSEA. The CDR3 DNA sequence: TGCAGCGTTGGCGGGGGGACTGGTGCGTACGAGCAGTACTTC. It translates to CSVGGGTGAYEQYF.

This clone was found once. This chain links TRBV4-1 with TRBJ1-6; D remains ambiguous. V gave up 2 bases and J gave up 5 bases, with 13 bases separating them. Per the germline V gene, CDR1 is MGHRA and CDR2 is YSYEKL. The CDR3 is made up of 16 amino acids. Here the CDR3 reads CASSQPGRGNNSPLHF. The CDR3 nucleotides read TGCGCCAGCAGCCAACCCGGCCGCGGAAATAATTCACCCCTCCACTTT.

This chain joins TRBV6-5 and TRBJ2-7; 9 bases match TRBD1. CDR1 is MNHEY and CDR2 is SVGAGI in the germline V gene. The CDR3 consists of 15 residues. Trimming took 0 bases from V and 6 from J; bases not matched to a gene: 6. CDR3 coding DNA: TGTGCCAGCAGTTACTCGAGACAGGGGGAAAGCGAGCAGTACTTC. Translating it yields CASSYSRQGESEQYF.

This clone was seen only a few times. The chain carries TRBV6-1 and TRBJ2-3; 8 bases fit TRBD2. CDR1 and CDR2 (germline): MNHNS, SASEGT. V shed 4 bases, J shed 0 bases, and the junction held 0 bases outside the gene matches. This CDR3 contains 14 residues. CDR3 nucleotides: TGTGCCAGCAGTGGCGGGGGGAGCACAGATACGCAGTATTTT. This translates into CASSGGGSTDTQYF.